This T cell receptor beta chain appears in the sequencing data of a study of T cells in Graves' hyperthyroidism and ophthalmopathy. Study background: The authors collected peripheral blood at initial diagnosis, before any treatment.

The germline V gene has CDR1 SGHTA and CDR2 FQGNSA. After removal of 4 bases from V and 2 bases from J, the junction contained 7 bases not matched to a gene. CDR3 length: 17 residues. RNA transcripts gave rise to amplified TCR beta CDR3 regions. The study used the HTBI primer set for a first-round RT-PCR of the TCR CDR3. Each CDR3 protein is one row after TCRdb ran MiXCR on the multiplex PCR reads. This repertoire shows some 700,000 distinct CDR3 sequences, about 18% found once; its top ten account for 15% to 18%. The table lists this clonotype with many counts. Researchers barred patients who had uncontrolled infection, other autoimmune disease, pregnancy or lactation.

The V and J genes are TRBV7-2 and TRBJ2-1; 11 nucleotides match TRBD2. This clonotype was sampled from a man over 45 with Graves' hyperthyroidism. Specimen: blood. For the CDR3, the DNA is TGTGCCAGCAGCTCCTTCAATAGCGGGAGGGCCTACAATGAGCAGTTCTTC. Encoded protein: CASSSFNSGRAYNEQFF. The full variable domain, its missing parts supplied by reference TRBV7-2 and TRBJ2-1, is GAGVSQSPSNKVTEKGKDVELRCDPISGHTALYWYRQSLGQGLEFLIYFQGNSAPDKSGLPSDRFSAERTGGSVSTLTIQRTQQEDSAVYLCASSSFNSGRAYNEQFFGPGTRLTVL.